The clone carrying this T cell receptor beta chain showed up just once. This sample stems from a study of blood T cell repertoires in COVID-19. Between the trimmed V and J ends, which lost 3 bases and 1 base, there was a span of 12 bases. There are 15 residues in the CDR3. Germline values: CDR1 SEHNR, CDR2 FQNEAQ (reference sequence). All enrollees were roughly 18 to 95 years old and from 24 US areas. Participant-reported clinical history was the basis for cohort assignment. The method was immunoSEQ multiplex PCR; TCRdb's version includes in-frame clones alone and lacks a portion of them. The table has 250,000 or so clones, 70% to 85% seen once.

The sample comprised PBMCs or T cells enriched from blood (not recorded which). This receptor was obtained from a man between 60 and 75 years old who had recovered from COVID-19. The genes are TRBV7-9 and TRBJ1-1; weak D call: TRBD1 (6 bases). CDR3 DNA: TGTGCCAGCAGCTTGGGTCGACAGGCGAACACTGAAGCTTTCTTT. This encodes CASSLGRQANTEAFF.